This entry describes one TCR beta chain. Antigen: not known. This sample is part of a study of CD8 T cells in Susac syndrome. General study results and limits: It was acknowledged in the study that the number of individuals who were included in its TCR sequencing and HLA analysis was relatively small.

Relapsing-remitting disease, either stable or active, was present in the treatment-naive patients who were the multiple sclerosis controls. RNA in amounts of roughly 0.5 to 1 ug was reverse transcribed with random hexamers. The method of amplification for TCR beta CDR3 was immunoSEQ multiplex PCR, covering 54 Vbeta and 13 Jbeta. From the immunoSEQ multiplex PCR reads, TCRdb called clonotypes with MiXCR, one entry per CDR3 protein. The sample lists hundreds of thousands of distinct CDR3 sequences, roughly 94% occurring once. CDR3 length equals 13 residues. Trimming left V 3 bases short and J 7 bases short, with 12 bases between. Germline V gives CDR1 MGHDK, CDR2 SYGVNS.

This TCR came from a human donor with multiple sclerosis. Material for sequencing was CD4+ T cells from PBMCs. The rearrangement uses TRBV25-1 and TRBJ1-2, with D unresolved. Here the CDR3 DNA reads TGTGCCAGCAGTGATCCCAGTCGTCGTGGCTACACCTTC. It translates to CASSDPSRRGYTF.